This TCR beta chain was identified in a study of shared clonotypes between healthy human individuals. Roughly 27,000 T cell genomes, or about 270 ng DNA, went into replicate PCRs of unsorted PBMC. Clones were read by immunoSEQ multiplex PCR, and TCRdb kept only the in-frame ones, dropping some. The table lists roughly 480,000 clones, around 79% of them singletons, with approximately 12% in the top ten. Sequencing was carried out using PBMCs. The sequence came from a woman in her forties in good health. Some clones in this sample may be carry-over from other donors' samples.

As DNA, the CDR3 is TGTGCCAGCAGCCCTGGGGCCGAGCGACTAGAGACCCAGTACTTC. This gives the protein CASSPGAERLETQYF. The chain employs TRBV4-2 and TRBJ2-5; the D gene is possibly TRBD1 (5 bases). The CDR3 is 15 amino acids. Germline V lookup: CDR1 LGHNA, CDR2 YNFKEQ. V lost 4 bases and J 4 bases, leaving 16 bases between the germline ends.